This TCR beta chain was sequenced in a study of CD8 T cells in ankylosing spondylitis. Findings and limits, study-wide: Among TCR beta sequences, a motif of under ten highly homologous variants appeared characteristic of ankylosing spondylitis blood.

V gave up 4 bases and J gave up 0 bases, with 19 bases separating them. The CDR3 totals 19 residues. The germline gives CDR1 MNHEY, CDR2 SVGAGI. This clonotype was counted ten times or more. Its antigen remains unknown. Each CDR3 protein gets one entry after TCRdb re-called the 5' RACE reads with MiXCR. The data show under 850,000 distinct CDR3 sequences, around a fifth seen once. The sequenced sample was blood, either unsorted or a sorted T cell fraction (not recorded which). The clonotype was recovered from a male donor with ankylosing spondylitis. The J gene is TRBJ2-6, the V gene TRBV6-5; maybe TRBD1 (6 bases). The CDR3 DNA reads as TGTGCCAGCAGTTTACAGGGTAGTGCGGGTCTCTCTGGGGCCAACGTCCTGACTTTC. The encoded protein is CASSLQGSAGLSGANVLTF.